This record concerns one TCR beta chain sequence. Its antigen is not known. Semi-nested PCR with Nested Universal Primer A followed constant-region reverse priming of full-length variable regions. TCRdb re-called the 5' RACE reads with MiXCR, one entry per CDR3 protein. The profile shows about 43,000 distinct CDR3 sequences, 20% to 25% of them singletons. The germline CDR1 and CDR2 sequences are ENHRY and SYGVKD. The CDR3 is 12 amino acids. Trimming pared 0 bases from V and 7 bases from J, leaving 7 bases between. Study-level findings and limits: Tumor-infiltrating Treg TCR alpha and beta sequences overlapped most with tumor naive CD4+ T cells, then blood naive. Larger-cohort validation covered only one TCR beta V-J rearrangement. Tumor memory CD4+ T cell TCR gene usage clustered with blood and lymph node memory CD4+ cells and lymph node naive CD4+ cells.

The sorted Tregs were CD4+CD25+CD127-/low cells. The receptor was isolated from a female donor with breast cancer. Sequenced: Tregs sorted from a lymph node. The V and J genes are TRBV10-3 and TRBJ2-7; tentatively, D is TRBD1 (6 bases). The CDR3 loop reads CAISESRGEQYF. The CDR3 DNA reads TGTGCCATCAGTGAGTCGAGGGGGGAGCAGTACTTC.